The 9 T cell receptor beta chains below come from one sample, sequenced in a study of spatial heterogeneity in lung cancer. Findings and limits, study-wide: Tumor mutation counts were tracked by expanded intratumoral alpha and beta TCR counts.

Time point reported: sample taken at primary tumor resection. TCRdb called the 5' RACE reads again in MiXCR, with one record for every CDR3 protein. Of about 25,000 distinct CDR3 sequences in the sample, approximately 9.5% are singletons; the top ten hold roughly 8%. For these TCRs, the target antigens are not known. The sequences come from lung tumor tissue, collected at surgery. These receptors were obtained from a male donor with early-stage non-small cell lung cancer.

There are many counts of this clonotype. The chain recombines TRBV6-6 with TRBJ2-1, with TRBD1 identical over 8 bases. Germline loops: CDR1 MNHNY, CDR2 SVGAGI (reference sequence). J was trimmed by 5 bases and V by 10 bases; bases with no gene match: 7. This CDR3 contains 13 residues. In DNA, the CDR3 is TGTGCCATCCGGGTACAGGGGGACAATGAGCAGTTCTTC. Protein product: CAIRVQGDNEQFF.

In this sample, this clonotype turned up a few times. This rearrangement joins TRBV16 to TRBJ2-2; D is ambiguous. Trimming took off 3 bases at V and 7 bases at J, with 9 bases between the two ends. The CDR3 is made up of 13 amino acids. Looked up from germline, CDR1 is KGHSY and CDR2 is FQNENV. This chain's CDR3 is CASSHEPGGELFF. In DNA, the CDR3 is TGTGCCAGCAGCCATGAGCCGGGCGGGGAGCTGTTTTTT.

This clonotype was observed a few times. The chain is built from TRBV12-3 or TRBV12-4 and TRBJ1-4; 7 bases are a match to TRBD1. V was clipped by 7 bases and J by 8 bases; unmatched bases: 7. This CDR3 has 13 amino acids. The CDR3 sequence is CASTQGVGEKLFF. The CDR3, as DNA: TGTGCCAGCACCCAGGGGGTTGGGGAAAAACTGTTTTTT.

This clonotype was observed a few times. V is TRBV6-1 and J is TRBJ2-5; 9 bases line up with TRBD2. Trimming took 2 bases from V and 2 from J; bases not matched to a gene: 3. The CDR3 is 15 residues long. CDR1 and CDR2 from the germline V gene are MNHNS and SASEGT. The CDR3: CASSELAGAQETQYF. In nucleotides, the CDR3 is TGTGCCAGCAGTGAATTAGCGGGGGCTCAAGAGACCCAGTACTTC.

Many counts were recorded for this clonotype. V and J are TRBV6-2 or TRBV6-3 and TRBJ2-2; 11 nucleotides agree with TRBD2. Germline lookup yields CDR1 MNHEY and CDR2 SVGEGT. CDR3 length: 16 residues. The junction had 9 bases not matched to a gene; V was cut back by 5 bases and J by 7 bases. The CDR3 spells CASSPGTSGAYGELFF. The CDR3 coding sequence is TGTGCCAGCAGTCCCGGGACTAGCGGTGCCTACGGGGAGCTGTTTTTT.

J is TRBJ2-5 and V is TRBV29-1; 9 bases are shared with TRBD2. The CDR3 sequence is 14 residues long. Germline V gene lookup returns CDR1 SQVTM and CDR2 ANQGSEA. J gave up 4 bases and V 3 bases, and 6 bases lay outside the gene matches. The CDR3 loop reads CSVEVSGRGETQYF. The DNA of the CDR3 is TGCAGCGTTGAGGTTAGCGGGAGAGGAGAGACCCAGTACTTC.

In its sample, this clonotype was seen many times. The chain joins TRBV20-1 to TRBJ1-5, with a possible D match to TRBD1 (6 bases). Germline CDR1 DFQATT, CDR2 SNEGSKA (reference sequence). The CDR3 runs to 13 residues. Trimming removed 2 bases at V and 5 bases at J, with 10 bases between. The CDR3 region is CSARKQGDQPQHF. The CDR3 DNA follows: TGCAGTGCTAGAAAACAGGGCGATCAGCCCCAGCATTTT.

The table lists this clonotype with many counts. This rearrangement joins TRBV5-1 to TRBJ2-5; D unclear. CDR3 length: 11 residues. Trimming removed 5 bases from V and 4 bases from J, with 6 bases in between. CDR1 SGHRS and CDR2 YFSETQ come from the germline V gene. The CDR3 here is CASRTTETQYF. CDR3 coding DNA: TGCGCCAGCAGAACCACAGAGACCCAGTACTTC.

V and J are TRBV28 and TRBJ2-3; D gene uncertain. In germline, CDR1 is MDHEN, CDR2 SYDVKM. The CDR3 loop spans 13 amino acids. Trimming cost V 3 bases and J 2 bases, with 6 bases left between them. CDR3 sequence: CASSFPNTDTQYF. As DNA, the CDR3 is TGTGCCAGCAGTTTCCCCAACACAGATACGCAGTATTTT.